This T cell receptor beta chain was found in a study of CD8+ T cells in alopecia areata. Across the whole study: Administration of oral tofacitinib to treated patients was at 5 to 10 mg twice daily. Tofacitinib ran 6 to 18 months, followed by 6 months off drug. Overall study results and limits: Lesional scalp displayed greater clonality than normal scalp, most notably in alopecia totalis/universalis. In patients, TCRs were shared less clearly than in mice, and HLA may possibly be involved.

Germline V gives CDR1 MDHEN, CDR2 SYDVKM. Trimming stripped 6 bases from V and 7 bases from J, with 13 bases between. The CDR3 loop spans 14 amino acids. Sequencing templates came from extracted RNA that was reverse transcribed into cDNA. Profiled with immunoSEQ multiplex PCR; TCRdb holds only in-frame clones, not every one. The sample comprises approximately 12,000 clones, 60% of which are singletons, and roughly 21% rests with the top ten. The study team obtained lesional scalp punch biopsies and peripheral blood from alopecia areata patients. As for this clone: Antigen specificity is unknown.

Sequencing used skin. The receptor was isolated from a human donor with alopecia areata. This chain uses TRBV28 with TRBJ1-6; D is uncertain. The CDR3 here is CASSHRLGNSPLHF. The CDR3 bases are TGTGCCAGCAGCCACCGTTTGGGGAATTCACCCCTCCACTTT.